This T cell receptor (beta chain) stems from a study of blood T cell repertoires in COVID-19. About the research overall: Samples of COVID-19 (acute and convalescent) were obtained from the United States, Italy and Spain. Nucleic acid was either cDNA or gDNA, and it came from T cells, B-cell-depleted T cells, or PBMCs.

Regarding this clone: Other DNA sequences in this sample translate to the same CDR3.

This CDR3 is 15 amino acids long. Losses at the gene ends were 2 bases for V and 7 bases for J; bases not matched to a gene: 5. CDR1 is SGHRS and CDR2 is YFSETQ in the germline V gene. How the authors handled the data: Researchers report that nucleated cell counts were estimated from reference gene primer amplification. Assay used: immunoSEQ multiplex PCR; TCRdb lists only in-frame clones, some missing. V and J calls and clone size come straight from that table; D and trimming were deduced from the DNA. There are 210,000 or so clones in the sample; 89% occur only once, and about 7% lies in the top ten.

Sequenced input: peripheral blood. This receptor was identified in a man aged 35 to 55 with acute or convalescent COVID-19. The chain couples TRBV5-1 to TRBJ1-5; 11 bases are a match to TRBD1. CDR3 residues: CASSFGTGGSQPQHF. The CDR3 DNA reads as TGCGCCAGCAGCTTCGGGACAGGGGGATCACAGCCCCAGCATTTT.